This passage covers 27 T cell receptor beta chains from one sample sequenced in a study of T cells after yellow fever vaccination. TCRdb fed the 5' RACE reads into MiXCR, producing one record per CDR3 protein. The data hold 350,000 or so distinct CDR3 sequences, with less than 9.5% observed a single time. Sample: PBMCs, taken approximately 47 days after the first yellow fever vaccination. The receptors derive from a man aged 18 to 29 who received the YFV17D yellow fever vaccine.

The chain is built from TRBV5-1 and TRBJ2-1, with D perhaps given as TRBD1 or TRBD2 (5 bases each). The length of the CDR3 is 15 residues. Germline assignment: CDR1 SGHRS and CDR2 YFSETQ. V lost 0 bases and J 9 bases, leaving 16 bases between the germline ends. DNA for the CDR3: TGCGCCAGCAGCTTGGGGGACGGGATGGTGGGTGAGCAGTTCTTC. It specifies CASSLGDGMVGEQFF. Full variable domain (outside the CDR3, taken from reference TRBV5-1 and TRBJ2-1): KAGVTQTPRYLIKTRGQQVTLSCSPISGHRSVSWYQQTPGQGLQFLFEYFSETQRNKGNFPGRFSGRQFSNSRSEMNVSTLELGDSALYLCASSLGDGMVGEQFFGPGTRLTVL.

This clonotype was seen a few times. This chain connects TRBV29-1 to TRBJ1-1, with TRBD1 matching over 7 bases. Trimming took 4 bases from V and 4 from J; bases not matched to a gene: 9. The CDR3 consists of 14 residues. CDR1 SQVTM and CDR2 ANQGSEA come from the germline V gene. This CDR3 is CSVAIQGRGTEAFF. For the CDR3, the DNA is TGCAGCGTTGCGATACAGGGGAGGGGCACTGAAGCTTTCTTT.

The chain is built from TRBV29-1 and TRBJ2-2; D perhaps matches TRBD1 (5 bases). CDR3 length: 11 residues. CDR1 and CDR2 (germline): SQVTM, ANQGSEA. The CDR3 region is CTARDSGELFF. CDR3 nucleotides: TGCACCGCCAGAGACAGCGGGGAGCTGTTTTTT.

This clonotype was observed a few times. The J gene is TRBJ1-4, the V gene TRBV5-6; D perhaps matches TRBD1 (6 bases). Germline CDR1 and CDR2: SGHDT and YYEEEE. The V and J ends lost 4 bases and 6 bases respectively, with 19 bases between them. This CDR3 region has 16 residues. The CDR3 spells CASSHTTGRNYEKLFF. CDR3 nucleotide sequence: TGTGCCAGCAGCCACACTACAGGGCGGAATTATGAAAAACTGTTTTTT. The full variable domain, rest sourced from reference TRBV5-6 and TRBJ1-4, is DAGVTQSPTHLIKTRGQQVTLRCSPKSGHDTVSWYQQALGQGPQFIFQYYEEEERQRGNFPDRFSGHQFPNYSSELNVNALLLGDSALYLCASSHTTGRNYEKLFFGSGTQLSVL.

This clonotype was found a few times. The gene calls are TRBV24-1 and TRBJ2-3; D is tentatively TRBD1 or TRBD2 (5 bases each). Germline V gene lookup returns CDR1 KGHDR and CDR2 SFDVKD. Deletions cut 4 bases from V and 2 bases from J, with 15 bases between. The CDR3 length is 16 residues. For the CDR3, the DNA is TGTGCCACCAGTGACCCTGGGACGGCAATCACAGATACGCAGTATTTT. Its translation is CATSDPGTAITDTQYF.

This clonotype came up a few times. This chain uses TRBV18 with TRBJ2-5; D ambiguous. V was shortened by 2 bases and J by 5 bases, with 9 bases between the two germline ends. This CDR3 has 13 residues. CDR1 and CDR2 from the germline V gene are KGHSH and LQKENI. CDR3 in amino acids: CASSPGVLETQYF. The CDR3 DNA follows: TGTGCCAGCTCACCAGGGGTCTTGGAGACCCAGTACTTC.

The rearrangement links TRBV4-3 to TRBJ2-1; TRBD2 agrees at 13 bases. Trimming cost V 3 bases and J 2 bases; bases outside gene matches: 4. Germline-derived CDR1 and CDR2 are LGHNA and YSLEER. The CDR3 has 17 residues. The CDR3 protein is CASSQRGLAGTYNEQFF. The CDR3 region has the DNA TGCGCCAGCAGCCAGAGGGGACTAGCGGGGACCTACAATGAGCAGTTCTTC.

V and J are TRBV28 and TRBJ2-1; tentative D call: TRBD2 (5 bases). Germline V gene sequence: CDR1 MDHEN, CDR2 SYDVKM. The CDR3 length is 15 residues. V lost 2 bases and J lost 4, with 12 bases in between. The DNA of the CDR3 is TGTGCCAGCAGTTTAGAGGGAAGACGGTACAATGAGCAGTTCTTC. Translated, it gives CASSLEGRRYNEQFF.

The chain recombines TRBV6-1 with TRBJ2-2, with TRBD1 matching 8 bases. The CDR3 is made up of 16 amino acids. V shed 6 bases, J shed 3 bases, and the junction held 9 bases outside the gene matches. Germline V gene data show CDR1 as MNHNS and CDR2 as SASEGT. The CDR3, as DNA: TGTGCCAGCAGCCTGACAGGGGCGCGGGACACCGGGGAGCTGTTTTTT. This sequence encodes CASSLTGARDTGELFF.

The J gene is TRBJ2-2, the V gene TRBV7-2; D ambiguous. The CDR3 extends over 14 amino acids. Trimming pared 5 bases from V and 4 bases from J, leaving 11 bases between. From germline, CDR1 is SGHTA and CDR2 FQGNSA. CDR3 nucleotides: TGTGCCAGCAGCAGTAAACGCAGCACCGGGGAGCTGTTTTTT. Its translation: CASSSKRSTGELFF.

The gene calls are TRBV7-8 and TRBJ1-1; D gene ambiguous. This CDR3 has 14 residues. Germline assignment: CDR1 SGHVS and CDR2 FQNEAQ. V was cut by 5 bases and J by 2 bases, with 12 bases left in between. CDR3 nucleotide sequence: TGTGCCAGCAGCCCCCCTTGGTCCAACACTGAAGCTTTCTTT. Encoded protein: CASSPPWSNTEAFF.

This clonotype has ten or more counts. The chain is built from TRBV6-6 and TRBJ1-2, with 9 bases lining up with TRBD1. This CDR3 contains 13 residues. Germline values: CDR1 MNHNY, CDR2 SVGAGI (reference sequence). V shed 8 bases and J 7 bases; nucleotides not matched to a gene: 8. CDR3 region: CASFYRGQVGYTF. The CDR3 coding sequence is TGTGCCAGCTTCTACAGGGGGCAAGTTGGCTACACCTTC.

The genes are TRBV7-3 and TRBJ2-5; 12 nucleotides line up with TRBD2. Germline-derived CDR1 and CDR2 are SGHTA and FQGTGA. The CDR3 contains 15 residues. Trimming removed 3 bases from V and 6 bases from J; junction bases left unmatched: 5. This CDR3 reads CASSLTSGGSKTQYF. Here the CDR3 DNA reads TGTGCCAGCAGCTTGACTAGCGGGGGATCAAAGACCCAGTACTTC.

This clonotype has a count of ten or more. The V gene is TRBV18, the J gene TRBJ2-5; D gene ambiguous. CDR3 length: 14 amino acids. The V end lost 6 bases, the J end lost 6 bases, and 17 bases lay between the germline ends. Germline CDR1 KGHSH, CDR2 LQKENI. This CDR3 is CASSLPGRWKTQYF. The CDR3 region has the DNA TGTGCCAGCTCGCTCCCCGGCCGGTGGAAGACCCAGTACTTC.

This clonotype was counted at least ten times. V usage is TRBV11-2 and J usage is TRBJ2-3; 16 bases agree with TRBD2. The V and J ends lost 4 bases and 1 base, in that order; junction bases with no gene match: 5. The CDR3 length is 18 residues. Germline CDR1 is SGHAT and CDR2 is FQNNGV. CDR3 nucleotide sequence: TGTGCCAGCAGCTCCACCGGGACTAGCGGGGGGGGCACAGATACGCAGTATTTT. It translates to CASSSTGTSGGGTDTQYF. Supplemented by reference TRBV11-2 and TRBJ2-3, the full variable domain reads EAGVAQSPRYKIIEKRQSVAFWCNPISGHATLYWYQQILGQGPKLLIQFQNNGVVDDSQLPKDRFSAERLKGVDSTLKIQPAKLEDSAVYLCASSSTGTSGGGTDTQYFGPGTRLTVL.

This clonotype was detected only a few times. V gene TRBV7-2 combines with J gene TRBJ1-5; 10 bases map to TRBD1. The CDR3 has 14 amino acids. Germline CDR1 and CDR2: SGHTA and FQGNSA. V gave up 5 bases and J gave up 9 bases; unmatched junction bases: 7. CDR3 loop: CASSTGQGVWPQHF. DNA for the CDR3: TGTGCCAGCAGCACCGGACAGGGGGTGTGGCCCCAGCATTTT.

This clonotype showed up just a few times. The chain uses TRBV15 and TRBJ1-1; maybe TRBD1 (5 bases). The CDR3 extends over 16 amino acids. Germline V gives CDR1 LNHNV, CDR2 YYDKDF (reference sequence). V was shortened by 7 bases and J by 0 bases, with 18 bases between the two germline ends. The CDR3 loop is CATTGRSPGLNTEAFF. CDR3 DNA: TGTGCCACCACCGGCCGGAGTCCAGGGCTGAACACTGAAGCTTTCTTT.

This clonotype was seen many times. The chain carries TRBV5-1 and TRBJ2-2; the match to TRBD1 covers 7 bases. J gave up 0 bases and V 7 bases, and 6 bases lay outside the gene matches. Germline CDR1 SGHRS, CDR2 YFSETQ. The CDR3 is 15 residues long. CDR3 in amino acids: CASVAGTANTGELFF. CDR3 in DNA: TGCGCCAGCGTCGCCGGGACAGCGAACACCGGGGAGCTGTTTTTT.

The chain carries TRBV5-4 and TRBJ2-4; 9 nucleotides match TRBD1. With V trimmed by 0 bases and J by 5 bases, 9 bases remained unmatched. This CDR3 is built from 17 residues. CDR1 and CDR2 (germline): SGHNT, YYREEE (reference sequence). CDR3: CASSLVTGGLRENIQYF. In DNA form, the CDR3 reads TGTGCCAGCAGCTTGGTAACAGGGGGCCTCCGTGAAAACATTCAGTACTTC.

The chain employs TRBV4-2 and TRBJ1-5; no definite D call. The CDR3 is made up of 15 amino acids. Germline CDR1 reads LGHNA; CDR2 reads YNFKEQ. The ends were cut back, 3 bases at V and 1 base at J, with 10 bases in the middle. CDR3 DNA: TGTGCCAGCAGCCATGCCCTAGAGAGCAATCAGCCCCAGCATTTT. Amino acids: CASSHALESNQPQHF.

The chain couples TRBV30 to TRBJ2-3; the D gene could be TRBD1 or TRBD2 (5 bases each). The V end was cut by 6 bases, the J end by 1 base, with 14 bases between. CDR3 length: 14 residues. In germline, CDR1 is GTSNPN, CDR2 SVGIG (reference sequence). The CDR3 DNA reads TGTGCCTGCTGGGACCTCATCGGCACAGATACGCAGTATTTT. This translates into CACWDLIGTDTQYF.

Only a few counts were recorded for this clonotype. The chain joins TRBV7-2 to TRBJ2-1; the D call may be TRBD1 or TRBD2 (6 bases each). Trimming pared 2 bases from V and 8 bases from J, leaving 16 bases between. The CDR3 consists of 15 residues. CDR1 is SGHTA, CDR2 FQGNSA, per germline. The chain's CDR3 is CASSLNGGRLDEQFF. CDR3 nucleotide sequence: TGTGCCAGCAGCTTAAATGGGGGGCGTTTGGATGAGCAGTTCTTC. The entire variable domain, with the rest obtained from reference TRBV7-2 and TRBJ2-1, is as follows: GAGVSQSPSNKVTEKGKDVELRCDPISGHTALYWYRQSLGQGLEFLIYFQGNSAPDKSGLPSDRFSAERTGGSVSTLTIQRTQQEDSAVYLCASSLNGGRLDEQFFGPGTRLTVL.

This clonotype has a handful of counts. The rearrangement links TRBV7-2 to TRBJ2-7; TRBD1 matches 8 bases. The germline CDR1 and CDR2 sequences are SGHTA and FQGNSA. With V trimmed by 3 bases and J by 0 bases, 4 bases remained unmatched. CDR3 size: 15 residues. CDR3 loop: CASSLGQASSYEQYV. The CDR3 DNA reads TGTGCCAGCAGCTTGGGACAGGCTAGCTCCTACGAGCAGTACGTC.

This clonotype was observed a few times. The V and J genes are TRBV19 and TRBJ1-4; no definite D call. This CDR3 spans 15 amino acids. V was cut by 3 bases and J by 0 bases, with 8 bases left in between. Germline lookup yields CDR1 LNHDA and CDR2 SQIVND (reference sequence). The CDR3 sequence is CASSIYRSTNEKLFF. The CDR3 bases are TGTGCCAGTAGTATTTACCGGTCAACTAATGAAAAACTGTTTTTT.

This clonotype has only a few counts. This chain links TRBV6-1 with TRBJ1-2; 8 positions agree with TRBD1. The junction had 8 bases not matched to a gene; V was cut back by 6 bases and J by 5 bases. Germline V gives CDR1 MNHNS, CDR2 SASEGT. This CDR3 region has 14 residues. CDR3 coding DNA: TGTGCCAGCAGACAGGGGGGGACTTTTTATGGCTACACCTTC. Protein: CASRQGGTFYGYTF.

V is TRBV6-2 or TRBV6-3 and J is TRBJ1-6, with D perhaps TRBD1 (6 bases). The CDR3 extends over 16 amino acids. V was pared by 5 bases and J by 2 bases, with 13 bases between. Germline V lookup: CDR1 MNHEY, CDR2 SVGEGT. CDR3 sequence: CASSHDRKTYNSPLHF. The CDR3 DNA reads TGTGCCAGCAGTCACGACAGGAAGACCTATAATTCACCCCTCCACTTT.

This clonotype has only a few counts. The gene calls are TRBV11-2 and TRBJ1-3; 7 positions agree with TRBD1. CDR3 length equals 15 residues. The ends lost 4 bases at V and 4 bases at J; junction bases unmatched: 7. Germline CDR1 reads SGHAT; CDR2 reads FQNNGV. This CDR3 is CASSSRGEAGNTIYF. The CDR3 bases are TGTGCCAGCAGCTCCAGGGGGGAAGCAGGAAACACCATATATTTT.